The 4 T cell receptor beta chains in this list originate from one sample, sequenced in a study of preoperative IRX-2 immunotherapy in early breast cancer. Stated treatment: preoperative locoregional IRX-2 cytokine immunotherapy. Generated by immunoSEQ multiplex PCR, the TCRdb table keeps only in-frame clones and is missing some. The data show roughly 5,300 clones, approximately 76% seen once. This sample comprised tumor tissue, obtained before IRX-2 immunotherapy. The receptors shown here come from a human donor with breast cancer.

The chain combines TRBV11-3 with TRBJ2-1; 9 bases are shared with TRBD2. The V gene end was trimmed by 0 bases and the J gene end by 8 bases; junction bases not matched to a gene: 5. The CDR3 spans 15 residues. Germline lookup yields CDR1 SGHNT and CDR2 YENEEA. The CDR3 loop reads CASSLERGLAYEQFF. In nucleotides, the CDR3 is TGTGCCAGCAGCTTAGAACGGGGACTAGCTTATGAGCAGTTCTTC.

This clone was seen more than once but under ten times. J is TRBJ2-1 and V is TRBV6-8; TRBD1 matches at 10 bases. Germline CDR1 reads MNHGY; CDR2 reads SAAAGT. Losses at the gene ends were 5 bases for V and 4 bases for J; bases not matched to a gene: 2. This CDR3 is 14 amino acids long. For the CDR3, the DNA is TGTGCCAGCAGTCGGACAGGGGGATACAATGAGCAGTTCTTC. It is translated as CASSRTGGYNEQFF.

The J gene is TRBJ2-4, the V gene TRBV11-3; 8 nucleotides line up with TRBD1. With 2 bases clipped from V and 0 bases from J, the junction kept 3 bases outside the gene matches. CDR3 size: 16 residues. The germline CDR1 and CDR2 sequences are SGHNT and YENEEA. CDR3 region: CASSLQGALAKNIQYF. The CDR3 DNA sequence: TGTGCCAGCAGCTTACAGGGGGCCCTAGCCAAAAACATTCAGTACTTC.

This sequence joins TRBV18 and TRBJ1-1; D gene ambiguous. In germline, CDR1 is KGHSH, CDR2 LQKENI. Trimming took off 2 bases at V and 6 bases at J, with 7 bases between the two ends. CDR3 length: 12 amino acids. CDR3 DNA sequence: TGTGCCAGCTCACCAAGACGGGCTGAAGCTTTCTTT. Translated, it gives CASSPRRAEAFF.